This T cell receptor beta chain was identified during a study of radiation and T cells in renal cell carcinoma. The data were produced by immunoSEQ multiplex PCR, yet TCRdb's version contains in-frame clones alone and is incomplete. The top ten hold nearly 6% of the sample, which has 60,000 to 80,000 clones, over 80% seen once. Germline CDR1 and CDR2: MGHDK and SYGVNS. Trimming took off 6 bases at V and 4 bases at J, with 12 bases between the two ends. This CDR3 has 13 residues. As to time point: blood 2 weeks post-SBRT. The treatment denotes: 15 Gy SBRT to primary tumor, nephrectomy 4 weeks later. The origin of this receptor is a man aged 60 to 69 with renal cell carcinoma. The chain joins TRBV25-1 to TRBJ2-5; perhaps TRBD1 as D (5 bases). Sequences were derived from blood, sampled from a patient whose treatment included radiotherapy and nephrectomy. CDR3 in amino acids: CASRMQGPETQYF. DNA for the CDR3: TGTGCCAGCAGAATGCAGGGCCCAGAGACCCAGTACTTC.